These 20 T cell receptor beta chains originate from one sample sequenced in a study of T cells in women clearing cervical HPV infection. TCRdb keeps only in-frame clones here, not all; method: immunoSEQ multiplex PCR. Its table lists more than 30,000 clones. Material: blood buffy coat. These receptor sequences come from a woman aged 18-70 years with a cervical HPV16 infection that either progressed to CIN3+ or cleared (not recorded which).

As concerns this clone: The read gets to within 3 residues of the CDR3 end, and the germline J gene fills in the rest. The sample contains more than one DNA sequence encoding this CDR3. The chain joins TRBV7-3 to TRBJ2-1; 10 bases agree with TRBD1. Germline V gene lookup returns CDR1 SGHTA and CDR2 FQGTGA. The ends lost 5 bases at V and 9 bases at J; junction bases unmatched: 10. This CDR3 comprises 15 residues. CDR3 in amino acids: CASSTRQGASSEQFF. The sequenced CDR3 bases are TGTGCCAGCAGCACCAGACAGGGGGCGTCCAGTGAG.

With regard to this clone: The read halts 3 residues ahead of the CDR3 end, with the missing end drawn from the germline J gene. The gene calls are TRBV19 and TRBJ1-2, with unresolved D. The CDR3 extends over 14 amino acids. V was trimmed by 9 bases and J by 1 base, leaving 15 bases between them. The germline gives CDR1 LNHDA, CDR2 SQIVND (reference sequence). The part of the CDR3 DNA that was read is TGTGCCAGCGCTATGGGCCCTATTAACTATGGC. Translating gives CASAMGPINYG. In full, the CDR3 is CASAMGPINYGYTF.

CDR3 bases read: TGCAGTGCTAGACCGGGACAGGTGAACTATGGC. Translating it yields CSARPGQVNYG. The entire CDR3 protein is CSARPGQVNYGYTF. The genes are TRBV20-1 and TRBJ1-2; TRBD1 matches at 8 bases. The read falls 3 residues short of the CDR3 end, and the missing part is taken from the germline J gene. The trim removed 2 bases at V and 2 bases at J, leaving 4 bases unmatched. The CDR3 is made up of 14 amino acids. Germline V CDR1 and CDR2: DFQATT, SNEGSKA (reference sequence).

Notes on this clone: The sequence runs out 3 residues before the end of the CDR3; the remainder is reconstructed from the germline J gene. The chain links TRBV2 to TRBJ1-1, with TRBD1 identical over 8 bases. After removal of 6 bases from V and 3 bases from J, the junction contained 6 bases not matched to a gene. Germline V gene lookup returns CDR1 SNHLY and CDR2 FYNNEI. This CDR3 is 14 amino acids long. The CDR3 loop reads CASSGQGYDTEAFF. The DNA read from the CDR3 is TGTGCCAGCAGCGGACAGGGATACGACACTGAA.

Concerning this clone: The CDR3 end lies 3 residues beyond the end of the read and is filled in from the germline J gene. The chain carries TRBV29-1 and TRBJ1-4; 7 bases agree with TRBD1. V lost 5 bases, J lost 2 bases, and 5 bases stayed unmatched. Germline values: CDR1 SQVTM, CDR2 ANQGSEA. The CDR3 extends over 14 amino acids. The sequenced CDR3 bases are TGCAGCGTTAAAGGGACAGCTACTAATGAAAAA. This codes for CSVKGTATNEK. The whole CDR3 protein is CSVKGTATNEKLFF.

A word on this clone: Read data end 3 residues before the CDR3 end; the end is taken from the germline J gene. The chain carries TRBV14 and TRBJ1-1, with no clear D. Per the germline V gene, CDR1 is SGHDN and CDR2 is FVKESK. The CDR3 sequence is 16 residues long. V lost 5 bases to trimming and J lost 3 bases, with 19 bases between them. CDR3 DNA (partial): TGTGCCAGCAGCAATAGGTTCGGCTCCGGGGACACTGAA. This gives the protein CASSNRFGSGDTE. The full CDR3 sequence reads CASSNRFGSGDTEAFF.

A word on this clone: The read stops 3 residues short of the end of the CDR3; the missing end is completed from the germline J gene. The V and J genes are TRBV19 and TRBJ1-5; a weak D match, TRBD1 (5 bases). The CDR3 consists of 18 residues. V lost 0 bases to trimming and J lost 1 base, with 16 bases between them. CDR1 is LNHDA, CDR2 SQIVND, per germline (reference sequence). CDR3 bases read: TGTGCCAGTAGTATAGATGGGGCGGGGGTGGCGAGCAATCAGCCC. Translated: CASSIDGAGVASNQP. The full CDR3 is CASSIDGAGVASNQPQHF. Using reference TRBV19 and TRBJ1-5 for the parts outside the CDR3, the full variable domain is DGGITQSPKYLFRKEGQNVTLSCEQNLNHDAMYWYRQDPGQGLRLIYYSQIVNDFQKGDIAEGYSVSREKKESFPLTVTSAQKNPTAFYLCASSIDGAGVASNQPQHFGDGTRLSIL.

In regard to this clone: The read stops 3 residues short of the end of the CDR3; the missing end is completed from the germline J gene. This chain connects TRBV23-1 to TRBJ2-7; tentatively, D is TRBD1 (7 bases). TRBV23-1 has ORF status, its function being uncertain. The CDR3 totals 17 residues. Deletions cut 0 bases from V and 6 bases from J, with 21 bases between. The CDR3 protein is CASSQSPEGAGRGEQYF. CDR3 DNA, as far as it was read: TGCGCCAGCAGTCAATCACCCGAGGGGGCCGGGCGGGGCGAG.

CDR3 DNA (partial): TGTGCCAGCAGCCGAAGCCGACAGGGGGCAAACGAG. Translating it yields CASSRSRQGANE. The whole CDR3 protein is CASSRSRQGANEQYF. This sequence joins TRBV7-9 and TRBJ2-7; 10 positions match TRBD1. The sequenced fragment ends 3 residues before the CDR3 boundary, so the rest is inferred from the germline J gene. After removal of 5 bases from V and 5 bases from J, the junction contained 9 bases not matched to a gene. Germline CDR1 reads SEHNR; CDR2 reads FQNEAQ (reference sequence). The CDR3 is 15 amino acids. Filled out from reference TRBV7-9 and TRBJ2-7, the complete variable domain reads DTGVSQNPRHKITKRGQNVTFRCDPISEHNRLYWYRQTLGQGPEFLTYFQNEAQLEKSRLLSDRFSAERPKGSFSTLEIQRTEQGDSAMYLCASSRSRQGANEQYFGPGTRLTVT.

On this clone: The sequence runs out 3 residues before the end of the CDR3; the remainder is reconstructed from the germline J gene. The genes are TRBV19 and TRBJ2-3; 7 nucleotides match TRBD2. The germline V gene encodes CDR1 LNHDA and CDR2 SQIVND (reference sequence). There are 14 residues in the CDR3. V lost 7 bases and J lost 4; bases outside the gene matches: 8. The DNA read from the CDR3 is TGTGCCAGTACTCCTAGTCGGGGGGCAGATACG. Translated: CASTPSRGADT. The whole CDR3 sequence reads CASTPSRGADTQYF.

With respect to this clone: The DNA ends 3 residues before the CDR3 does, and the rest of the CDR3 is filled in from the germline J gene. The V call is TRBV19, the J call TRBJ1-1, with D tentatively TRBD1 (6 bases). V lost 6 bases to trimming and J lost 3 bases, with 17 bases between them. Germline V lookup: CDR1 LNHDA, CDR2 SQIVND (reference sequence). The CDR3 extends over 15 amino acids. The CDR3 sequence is CASSLNGDTYTEAFF. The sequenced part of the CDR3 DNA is TGTGCCAGTAGCCTGAATGGGGACACATACACTGAA.

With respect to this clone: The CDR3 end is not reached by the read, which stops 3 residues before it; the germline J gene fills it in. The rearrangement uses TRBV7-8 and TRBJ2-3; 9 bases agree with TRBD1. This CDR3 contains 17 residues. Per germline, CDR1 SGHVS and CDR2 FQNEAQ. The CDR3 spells CASSSTTGGKLYQPQYF. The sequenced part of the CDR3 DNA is TGTGCCAGCAGCTCAACCACAGGGGGCAAACTATATCAGCCG. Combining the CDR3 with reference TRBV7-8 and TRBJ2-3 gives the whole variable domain GAGVSQSPRYKVAKRGQDVALRCDPISGHVSLFWYQQALGQGPEFLTYFQNEAQLDKSGLPSDRFFAERPEGSVSTLKIQRTQQEDSAVYLCASSSTTGGKLYQPQYFGPGTRLTVL.

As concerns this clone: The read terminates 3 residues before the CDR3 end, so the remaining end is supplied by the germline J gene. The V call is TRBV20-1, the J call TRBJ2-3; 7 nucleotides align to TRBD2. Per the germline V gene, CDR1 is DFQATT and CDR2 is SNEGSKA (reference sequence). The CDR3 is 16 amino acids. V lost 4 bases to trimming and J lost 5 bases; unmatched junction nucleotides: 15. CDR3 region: CSANPINGGGGDTQYF. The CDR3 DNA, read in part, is TGCAGTGCTAACCCAATTAACGGCGGGGGTGGAGATACG.

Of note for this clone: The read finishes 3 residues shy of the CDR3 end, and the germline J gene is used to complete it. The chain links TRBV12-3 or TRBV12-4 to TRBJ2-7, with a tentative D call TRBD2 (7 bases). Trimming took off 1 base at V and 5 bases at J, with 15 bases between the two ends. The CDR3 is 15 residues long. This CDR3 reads CASSLGGVGGHEQYF. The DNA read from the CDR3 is TGTGCCAGCAGTTTAGGGGGCGTCGGGGGGCACGAG.

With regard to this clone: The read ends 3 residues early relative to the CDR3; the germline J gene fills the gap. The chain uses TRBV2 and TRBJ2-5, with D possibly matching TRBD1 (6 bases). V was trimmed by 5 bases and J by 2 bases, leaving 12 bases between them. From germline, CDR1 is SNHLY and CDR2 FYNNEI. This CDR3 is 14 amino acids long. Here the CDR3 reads CASSPGTHQETQYF. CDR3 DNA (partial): TGTGCCAGCAGTCCCGGGACACATCAAGAGACC.

The CDR3 DNA, read in part, is TGCAGTGCGCCGGACAGAGGGTTGGACACTGAA. Residues: CSAPDRGLDTE. The entire CDR3 is CSAPDRGLDTEAFF. The gene calls are TRBV20-1 and TRBJ1-1; TRBD1 might be the D (6 bases). The CDR3 is cut off 3 residues early in the read; its end comes from the germline J gene. The CDR3 has 14 residues. The germline V and J ends were trimmed by 6 bases and 3 bases, with 17 bases remaining between them. Germline values: CDR1 DFQATT, CDR2 SNEGSKA (reference sequence).

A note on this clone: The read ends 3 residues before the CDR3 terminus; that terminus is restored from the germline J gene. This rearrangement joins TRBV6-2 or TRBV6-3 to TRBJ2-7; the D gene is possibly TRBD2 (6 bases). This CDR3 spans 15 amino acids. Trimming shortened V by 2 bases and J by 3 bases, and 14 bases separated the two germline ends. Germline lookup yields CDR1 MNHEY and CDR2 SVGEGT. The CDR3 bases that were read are TGTGCCAGCAGTTACATGGCGACTAGGGACTACGAG. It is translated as CASSYMATRDYE. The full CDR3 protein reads CASSYMATRDYEQYF.

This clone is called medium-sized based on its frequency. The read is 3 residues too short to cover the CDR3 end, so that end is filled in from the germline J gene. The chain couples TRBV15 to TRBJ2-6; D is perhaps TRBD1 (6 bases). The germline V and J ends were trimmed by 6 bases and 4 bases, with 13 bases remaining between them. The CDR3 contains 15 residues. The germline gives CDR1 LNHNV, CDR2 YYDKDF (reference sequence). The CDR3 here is CATSDRKSGANVLTF. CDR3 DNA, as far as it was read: TGTGCCACCAGTGACAGGAAGTCCGGGGCCAACGTC.

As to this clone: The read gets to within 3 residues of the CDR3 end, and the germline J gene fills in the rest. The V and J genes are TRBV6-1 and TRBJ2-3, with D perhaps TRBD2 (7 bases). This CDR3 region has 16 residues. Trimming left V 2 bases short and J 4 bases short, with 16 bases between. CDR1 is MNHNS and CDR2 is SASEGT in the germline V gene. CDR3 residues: CASSEIVGGAADTQYF. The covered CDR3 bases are TGTGCCAGCAGTGAAATCGTAGGGGGGGCGGCAGATACG.

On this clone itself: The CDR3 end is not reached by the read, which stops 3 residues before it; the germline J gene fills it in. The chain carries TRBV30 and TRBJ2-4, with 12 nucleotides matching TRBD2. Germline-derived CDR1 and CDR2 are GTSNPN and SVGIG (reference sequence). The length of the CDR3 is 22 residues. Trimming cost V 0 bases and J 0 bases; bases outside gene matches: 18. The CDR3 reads CAWSVWDPTGLAGDLAKNIQYF. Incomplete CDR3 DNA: TGTGCCTGGAGTGTATGGGACCCCACGGGACTAGCGGGCGACCTAGCCAAAAACATT.